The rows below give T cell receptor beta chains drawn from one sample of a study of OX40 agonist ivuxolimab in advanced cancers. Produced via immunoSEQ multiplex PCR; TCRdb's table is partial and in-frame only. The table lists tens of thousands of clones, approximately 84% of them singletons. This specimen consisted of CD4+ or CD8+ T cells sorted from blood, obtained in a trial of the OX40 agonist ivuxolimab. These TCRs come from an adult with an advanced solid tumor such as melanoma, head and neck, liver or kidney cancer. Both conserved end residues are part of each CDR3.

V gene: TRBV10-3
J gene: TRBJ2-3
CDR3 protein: CAISGSGRSTDTQYF

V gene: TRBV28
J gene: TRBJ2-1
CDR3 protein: CASSLGNRRNEQFF

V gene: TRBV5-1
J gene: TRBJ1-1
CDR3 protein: CASSLGVKNTEAFF

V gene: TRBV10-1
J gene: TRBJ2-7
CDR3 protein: CASSERRDVAGQYF

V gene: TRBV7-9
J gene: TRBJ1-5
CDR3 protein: CASSFFGSGNQPQHF

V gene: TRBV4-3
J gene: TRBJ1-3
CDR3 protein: CASSPMVLSGNTIYF

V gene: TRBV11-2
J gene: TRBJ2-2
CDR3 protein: CASSLPVDSLNTGELFF

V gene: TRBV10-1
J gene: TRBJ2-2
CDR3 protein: CASSVRETGELFF

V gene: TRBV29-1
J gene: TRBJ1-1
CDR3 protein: CSVESSATFF

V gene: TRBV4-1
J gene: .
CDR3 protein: CASSQVSLVAGGSYEQYF

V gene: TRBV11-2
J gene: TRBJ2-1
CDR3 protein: CASSLVGLLAGVKFF

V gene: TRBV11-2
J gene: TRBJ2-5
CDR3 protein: CASSWTVFQETQYF

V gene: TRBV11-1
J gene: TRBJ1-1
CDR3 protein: CASSLGGHTEAFF